This passage covers 21 T cell receptor beta chains from one sample sequenced in a study of cytomegalovirus exposure and HLA in healthy donors. PCR amplification relied on 60 Vbeta primers (plus 13 Jbeta primers). Sequencing used immunoSEQ multiplex PCR; TCRdb keeps in-frame clones, though not all of them. The table shows approximately 190,000 clones, with approximately 84% occurring only once. Source material: PBMCs. The receptors shown here come from a woman between 50 and 59 years old in good health and CMV-seropositive.

The rearrangement links TRBV10-1 to TRBJ2-3, with 7 bases aligning to TRBD2. The CDR3 covers 14 residues. The V gene's germline CDR1 is WNHNN and CDR2 SYGVQD (reference sequence). The V gene end was trimmed by 4 bases and the J gene end by 2 bases; junction bases not matched to a gene: 3. CDR3 loop: CASSGSGYTDTQYF. CDR3 DNA sequence: TGCGCCAGCAGTGGTAGCGGGTACACAGATACGCAGTATTTT.

This clone was picked up one time. For the CDR3, the DNA is TGTGCCAGCAGCTTGACCCTAGCGGGGACCTACGAGCAGTACTTC. It is translated as CASSLTLAGTYEQYF. This sequence joins TRBV5-8 and TRBJ2-7, with 9 bases matching TRBD2. CDR3 length: 15 residues. Trimming removed 1 base from V and 2 bases from J; junction bases left unmatched: 4. The germline gives CDR1 SGHTS, CDR2 YDEGEE.

This clone was seen only a few times. CDR3 nucleotides: TGCGCCAGCAGCCAAGACGTTTCGTTCTCTGGGGCCAACGTCCTGACTTTC. Translation gives CASSQDVSFSGANVLTF. V usage is TRBV4-3 and J usage is TRBJ2-6; no clear D. V dropped 0 bases and J dropped 0 bases, with 9 bases sitting between them. Germline CDR1 LGHNA, CDR2 YSLEER. This CDR3 contains 17 residues.

The genes are TRBV7-9 and TRBJ1-3; D gene unclear. Germline assignment: CDR1 SEHNR and CDR2 FQNEAQ (reference sequence). The germline V and J ends were trimmed by 5 bases and 0 bases, with 8 bases remaining between them. The CDR3 covers 14 residues. CDR3 protein: CASSQQSSGNTIYF. The CDR3 bases are TGTGCCAGCAGCCAACAGAGCTCTGGAAACACCATATATTTT.

The chain recombines TRBV11-3 with TRBJ2-2, with 7 positions matching TRBD1. Germline CDR1 is SGHNT and CDR2 is YENEEA. This CDR3 spans 16 amino acids. The ends lost 4 bases at V and 1 base at J; junction bases unmatched: 6. CDR3 coding DNA: TGTGCCAGCAGCTCCGCCGGGACAGTGAACACCGGGGAGCTGTTTTTT. This translates into CASSSAGTVNTGELFF.

This clone was seen a single time. The V gene is TRBV9, the J gene TRBJ2-5; 8 bases agree with TRBD2. V gave up 3 bases and J gave up 5 bases; unmatched junction bases: 6. From germline, CDR1 is SGDLS and CDR2 YYNGEE. This CDR3 has 14 residues. The chain's CDR3 is CASSAGLAWETQYF. CDR3 DNA: TGTGCCAGCAGCGCCGGACTAGCATGGGAGACCCAGTACTTC.

This sequence joins TRBV9 and TRBJ1-6; D perhaps matches TRBD1 (5 bases). The CDR3 runs 14 residues. The V gene's germline CDR1 is SGDLS and CDR2 YYNGEE. Trimming stripped 3 bases from V and 9 bases from J, with 13 bases between. The CDR3 DNA is TGTGCCAGCAGCGGGCCGACAGACCTTTCACCCCTCCACTTT. It yields the protein CASSGPTDLSPLHF. The complete variable domain, with remaining parts taken from reference TRBV9 and TRBJ1-6, reads DSGVTQTPKHLITATGQRVTLRCSPRSGDLSVYWYQQSLDQGLQFLIQYYNGEERAKGNILERFSAQQFPDLHSELNLSSLELGDSALYFCASSGPTDLSPLHFGNGTRLTVT.

This chain connects TRBV5-5 to TRBJ2-6; no definite D call. This CDR3 comprises 13 residues. Germline V gene sequence: CDR1 SGHKS, CDR2 YYEKEE (reference sequence). V lost 3 bases and J lost 12, with 13 bases in between. The CDR3 here is CASSSSEVSVLTF. Written as DNA, the CDR3 is TGTGCCAGCAGCTCCTCAGAGGTCAGCGTCCTGACTTTC.

This chain's CDR3 is CASRDSGGNTIYF. CDR3 DNA sequence: TGTGCCAGCAGAGACTCTGGTGGAAACACCATATATTTT. The chain couples TRBV2 to TRBJ1-3; D is ambiguous. Trimming shortened V by 6 bases and J by 3 bases, and 9 bases separated the two germline ends. The CDR3 covers 13 residues. CDR1 is SNHLY, CDR2 FYNNEI, per germline.

The chain is built from TRBV7-3 and TRBJ2-3; 10 bases are a match to TRBD2. The V gene end was trimmed by 4 bases and the J gene end by 4 bases; junction bases not matched to a gene: 8. From germline, CDR1 is SGHTA and CDR2 FQGTGA. This CDR3 has 16 residues. The CDR3 coding sequence is TGTGCCAGCAGCTCCGGTAGCGGGGGGCCCTCAGATACGCAGTATTTT. Translating gives CASSSGSGGPSDTQYF.

The rearrangement links TRBV6-1 to TRBJ1-4, with 10 nucleotides matching TRBD1. CDR3 length equals 17 residues. After removal of 2 bases from V and 10 bases from J, the junction contained 13 bases not matched to a gene. Germline V gene data show CDR1 as MNHNS and CDR2 as SASEGT. The CDR3 loop is CASSEMGQGTARGKLFF. CDR3 coding DNA: TGTGCCAGCAGTGAAATGGGACAGGGGACCGCCCGCGGAAAACTGTTTTTT.

The chain carries TRBV2 and TRBJ1-1; maybe TRBD1 (5 bases). V was cut by 3 bases and J by 5 bases, with 10 bases left in between. Looked up from germline, CDR1 is SNHLY and CDR2 is FYNNEI. This CDR3 is built from 13 residues. The CDR3: CASSDVRVTEAFF. CDR3 sequence (DNA): TGTGCCAGCAGTGACGTCAGGGTTACTGAAGCTTTCTTT. Supplemented by reference TRBV2 and TRBJ1-1, the full variable domain reads EPEVTQTPSHQVTQMGQEVILRCVPISNHLYFYWYRQILGQKVEFLVSFYNNEISEKSEIFDDQFSVERPDGSNFTLKIRSTKLEDSAMYFCASSDVRVTEAFFGQGTRLTVV.

V gene TRBV5-4 combines with J gene TRBJ1-5; D unclear. CDR1 is SGHNT and CDR2 is YYREEE in the germline V gene (reference sequence). The V gene lost 0 bases and the J gene lost 11 bases, with 15 bases spanning the gap. This CDR3 has 14 residues. The CDR3 here is CASSLGAGDLSQHF. The DNA for the CDR3 is TGTGCCAGCAGCTTGGGGGCGGGTGATTTGTCCCAGCATTTT.

The J gene is TRBJ1-6, the V gene TRBV30, with 9 bases that match TRBD1. CDR1 and CDR2 from the germline V gene are GTSNPN and SVGIG (reference sequence). CDR3 size: 14 residues. V shed 3 bases and J 7 bases; nucleotides not matched to a gene: 4. CDR3 nucleotide sequence: TGTGCCTGGAGCCGGGACAGGGTAAATTCACCCCTCCACTTT. Amino acid sequence: CAWSRDRVNSPLHF.

The genes are TRBV7-9 and TRBJ2-5; possible D gene TRBD2, 6 bases. Trimming removed 10 bases from V and 0 bases from J, with 12 bases in between. This CDR3 spans 13 amino acids. Germline lookup yields CDR1 SEHNR and CDR2 FQNEAQ (reference sequence). The CDR3 DNA reads as TGTGCCACAAAAACTAGCCACCAAGAGACCCAGTACTTC. It translates to CATKTSHQETQYF.

V is TRBV15 and J is TRBJ2-3; 8 positions match TRBD2. The CDR3 is made up of 18 amino acids. V lost 0 bases and J lost 4; bases outside the gene matches: 12. The V gene's germline CDR1 is LNHNV and CDR2 YYDKDF (reference sequence). CDR3 amino acids: CATSRDGLPGGRADTQYF. CDR3 DNA sequence: TGTGCCACCAGCAGAGATGGCTTACCGGGGGGGCGTGCAGATACGCAGTATTTT.

This chain connects TRBV5-8 to TRBJ2-5; 13 bases are a match to TRBD2. CDR1 and CDR2 from the germline V gene are SGHTS and YDEGEE. J was trimmed by 4 bases and V by 0 bases; bases with no gene match: 6. CDR3 length: 17 amino acids. CDR3 sequence (DNA): TGTGCCAGCAGCTTGGGAACTAGCGGGGGGGCCGGAGAGACCCAGTACTTC. Translation gives CASSLGTSGGAGETQYF.

V and J are TRBV19 and TRBJ1-6; 8 bases line up with TRBD1. The CDR3 consists of 17 residues. V was clipped by 3 bases and J by 4 bases; unmatched bases: 8. Germline loops: CDR1 LNHDA, CDR2 SQIVND (reference sequence). The CDR3 nucleotides read TGTGCCAGTAGTATCACTGGACAGGGAAGTTATAATTCACCCCTCCACTTT. This sequence encodes CASSITGQGSYNSPLHF.

In its sample, this clone was seen a few times. V gene TRBV7-3 combines with J gene TRBJ1-2; 8 positions agree with TRBD1. V lost 4 bases to trimming and J lost 7 bases; unmatched junction nucleotides: 11. In germline, CDR1 is SGHTA, CDR2 FQGTGA. The CDR3 extends over 15 amino acids. The DNA of the CDR3 is TGTGCCAGCAGCTCCACAGGGGGTATAGAGGGTGGCTACACCTTC. It is translated as CASSSTGGIEGGYTF. The whole variable domain, filled in from reference TRBV7-3 and TRBJ1-2, reads GAGVSQTPSNKVTEKGKYVELRCDPISGHTALYWYRQSLGQGPEFLIYFQGTGAADDSGLPNDRFFAVRPEGSVSTLKIQRTERGDSAVYLCASSSTGGIEGGYTFGSGTRLTVV.

This sequence joins TRBV11-1 and TRBJ1-5; D possibly corresponds to TRBD1 (6 bases). This CDR3 is 13 amino acids long. Trimming took off 4 bases at V and 5 bases at J, with 9 bases between the two ends. CDR1 is SGHAT and CDR2 is FQDESV in the germline V gene (reference sequence). CDR3 sequence reads: CASSWDNYQPQHF. CDR3 bases: TGTGCCAGCAGCTGGGACAACTATCAGCCCCAGCATTTT.

This chain links TRBV2 with TRBJ2-7, with 9 bases aligning to TRBD2. The junction had 21 bases not matched to a gene; V was cut back by 10 bases and J by 5 bases. Germline loops: CDR1 SNHLY, CDR2 FYNNEI. CDR3 length: 17 amino acids. The CDR3 region is CAIAKRQSSSGVNEQYF. DNA of the CDR3: TGTGCCATCGCTAAGCGGCAAAGCTCTAGCGGGGTCAACGAGCAGTACTTC.